This T cell receptor beta chain was observed in a study of shared clonotypes between healthy human individuals. The wider study: Aged 18 to 49, the donors were a couple of women and three men.

The method was immunoSEQ multiplex PCR; TCRdb's version includes in-frame clones alone and lacks a portion of them. The sample has roughly 2.2 million clones, around 92% seen once. Comments on this clone: The antigen remains unidentified.

Study results and limitations: Naive subsets usually exceeded memory subsets in estimated richness. Across several donors, naive CD4 shared approximately 4.5%, naive CD8 more than 3%, memory CD4 roughly 2.5%, memory CD8 about 0.4%.

The CDR3 is made up of 18 amino acids. The trim removed 7 bases at V and 6 bases at J, leaving 19 bases unmatched. Germline CDR1 and CDR2: MDHEN and SYDVKM. Material: naive CD4+ T cells from PBMCs. Described subset: CD45RA+ positively selected. The TCR comes from a man in his late teens or twenties in good health. Some clones in this sample may be carry-over from other donors' samples. The chain links TRBV28 to TRBJ2-7, with 12 bases matching TRBD2. The CDR3 nucleotides read TGTGCCAGCACCGGGGTGGGACTAGCGGGCCCGGGGGGGGTCGAGCAGTACTTC. It encodes CASTGVGLAGPGGVEQYF.